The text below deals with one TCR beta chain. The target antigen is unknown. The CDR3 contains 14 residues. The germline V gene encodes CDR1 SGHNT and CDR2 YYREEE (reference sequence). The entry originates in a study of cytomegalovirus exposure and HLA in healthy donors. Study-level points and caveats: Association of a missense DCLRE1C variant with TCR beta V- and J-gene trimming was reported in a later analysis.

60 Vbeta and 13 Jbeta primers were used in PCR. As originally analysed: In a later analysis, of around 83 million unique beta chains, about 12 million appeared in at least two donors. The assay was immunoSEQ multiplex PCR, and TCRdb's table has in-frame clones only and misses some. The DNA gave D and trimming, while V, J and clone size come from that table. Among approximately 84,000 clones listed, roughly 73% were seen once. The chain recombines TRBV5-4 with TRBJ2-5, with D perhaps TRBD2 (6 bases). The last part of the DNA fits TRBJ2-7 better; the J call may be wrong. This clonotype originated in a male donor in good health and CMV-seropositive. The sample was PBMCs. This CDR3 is CASSLVSGPYEQYF. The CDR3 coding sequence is TGTGCCAGCAGCTTGGTTAGCGGACCCTACGAGCAGTACTTC.